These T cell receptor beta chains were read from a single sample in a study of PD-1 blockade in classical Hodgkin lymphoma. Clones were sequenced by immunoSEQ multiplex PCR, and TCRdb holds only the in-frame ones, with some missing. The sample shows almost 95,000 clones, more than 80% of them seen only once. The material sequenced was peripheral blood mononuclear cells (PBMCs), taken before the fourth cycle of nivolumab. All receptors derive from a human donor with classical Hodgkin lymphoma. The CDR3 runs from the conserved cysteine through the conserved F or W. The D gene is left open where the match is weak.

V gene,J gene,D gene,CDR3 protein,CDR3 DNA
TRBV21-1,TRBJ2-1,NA,CASSKVQVSVSYNEQFF,TGTGCCAGCAGCAAAGTTCAGGTGAGCGTCTCCTACAATGAGCAGTTCTTC
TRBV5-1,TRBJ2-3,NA,CASSGGFATTDTQYF,TGCGCCAGCAGCGGGGGATTTGCTACCACAGATACGCAGTATTTT
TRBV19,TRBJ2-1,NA,CASSIPRQGPYNEQFF,TGTGCCAGTAGTATCCCCCGGCAGGGCCCCTACAATGAGCAGTTCTTC
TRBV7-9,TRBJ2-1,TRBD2,CASSPKRTSGSGEQFF,TGTGCCAGCAGCCCTAAAAGAACTAGCGGGAGCGGTGAGCAGTTCTTC
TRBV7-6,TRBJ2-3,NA,CASSVRLGSTDTQYF,TGTGCCAGCAGCGTTAGACTAGGTAGTACAGATACGCAGTATTTT
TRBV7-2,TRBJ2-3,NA,CASSLLADTQYF,TGTGCCAGCAGCCTGCTAGCGGATACGCAGTATTTT
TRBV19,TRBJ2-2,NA,CASSTGSQGAGELFF,TGTGCCAGTAGCACTGGTTCCCAGGGCGCCGGGGAGCTGTTTTTT
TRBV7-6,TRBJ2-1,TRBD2,CASGSGGYGEQFF,TGTGCCAGCGGCTCGGGGGGATATGGTGAGCAGTTCTTC
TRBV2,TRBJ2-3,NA,CANTISGTSTDTQYF,TGTGCCAACACTATTTCCGGGACTAGCACAGATACGCAGTATTTT
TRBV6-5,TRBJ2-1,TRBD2,CASSPGLAYNEQFF,TGTGCCAGCAGTCCGGGACTAGCCTACAATGAGCAGTTCTTC
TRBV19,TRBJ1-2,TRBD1,CASSTQGILRYGYTF,TGTGCCAGTAGTACACAGGGGATCCTCCGCTATGGCTACACCTTC
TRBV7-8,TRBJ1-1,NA,CASSSPQPGGANTEAFF,TGTGCCAGCAGCTCACCGCAGCCCGGAGGGGCGAACACTGAAGCTTTCTTT
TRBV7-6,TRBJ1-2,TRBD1,CASSLDRGRGYTF,TGTGCCAGCAGCTTAGACAGGGGAAGAGGCTACACCTTC
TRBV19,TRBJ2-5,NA,CASSIASARQLQETQYF,TGTGCCAGTAGTATAGCGTCCGCTAGGCAGCTCCAAGAGACCCAGTACTTC
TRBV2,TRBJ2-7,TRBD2,CASKWGLAGRERTYEQYF,TGTGCCAGCAAGTGGGGACTAGCGGGGAGGGAGCGTACCTACGAGCAGTACTTC
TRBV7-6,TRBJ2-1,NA,CASSLASVQYNEQFF,TGTGCCAGCAGCTTAGCGTCAGTCCAATACAATGAGCAGTTCTTC
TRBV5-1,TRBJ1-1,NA,CASSVGADTEAFF,TGCGCCAGCAGCGTAGGGGCCGACACTGAAGCTTTCTTT
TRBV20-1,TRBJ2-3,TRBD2,CRAGVDTQYF,TGCAGGGCGGGAGTAGATACGCAGTATTTT
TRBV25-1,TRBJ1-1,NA,CASRTSGLNTEAFF,TGTGCCAGCCGTACATCAGGGTTGAACACTGAAGCTTTCTTT
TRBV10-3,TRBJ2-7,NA,CAIGNQGGEQYF,TGTGCCATCGGTAACCAGGGGGGGGAGCAGTACTTC
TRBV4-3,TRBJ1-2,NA,CASSQEENSYGYTF,TGCGCCAGCAGCCAAGAGGAGAACAGCTATGGCTACACCTTC
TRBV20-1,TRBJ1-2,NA,CSAPGGYTF,TGCAGTGCACCAGGAGGCTACACCTTC
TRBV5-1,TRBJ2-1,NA,CASSSGPGSYNEQFF,TGCGCCAGCAGCTCGGGACCTGGCTCCTACAATGAGCAGTTCTTC
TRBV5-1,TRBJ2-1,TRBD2,CASSALQRDEQFF,TGCGCCAGCAGCGCCTTACAGCGGGACGAGCAGTTCTTC